The entry that follows covers one TCR beta chain sequence. This clonotype has a handful of counts. Which antigen it targets is not known. Base qualities are not at hand, and no much larger clone is one base apart. Inclusive of the bounding cysteine and phenylalanine, the CDR3 is 14 residues long. Here the CDR3 DNA is all that survives: 42 bases in frame from base 1. The V and J ends are trimmed by 6 bases and 8 bases, leaving 15 bases between them. The germline V gene sets CDR1 to SGHRS and CDR2 to YFSETQ. This sample was taken from a study of T-cell reconstitution after alpha-beta-depleted transplantation in children (dated by TCRdb to about 2016). For the study in its entirety: Using TCR repertoire profiling, the study followed T-cell immune reconstitution in a quantitative way in children after TCRalphabeta/CD19-depleted allogeneic hematopoietic cell transplantation.

Library preparation used PCR. TCRdb records Illumina HiSeq 2500 as the sequencer. TCR library preparation used molecular barcoding, with unique molecular identifiers applied to normalize quantification of the TCRbeta repertoire. TCRdb reprocessing: public reads trimmed at Q25 with fastp, clones called with MiXCR, in-frame beta chains kept. Every distinct CDR3 protein forms one entry, paired with its most common genes and DNA. Within this sample are hundreds of thousands of distinct CDR3 sequences, with 10% of them counted one time only. The ten largest make up 3.5% to 5% of the sample. This sequence uses TRBV5-1 and TRBJ1-6; TRBD1 is possibly the D segment (5 matching bases). Sequencing used PBMCs from the stem cell graft donor, obtained from the stem cell graft. The receptor was isolated from a human donor who donated a stem cell graft to a child with acute myeloid leukemia. Read as DNA, the sequence is TGCGCCAGCACCAAAGACAGTTTGGATTCACCCCTCCACTTT. It translates as CASTKDSLDSPLHF.